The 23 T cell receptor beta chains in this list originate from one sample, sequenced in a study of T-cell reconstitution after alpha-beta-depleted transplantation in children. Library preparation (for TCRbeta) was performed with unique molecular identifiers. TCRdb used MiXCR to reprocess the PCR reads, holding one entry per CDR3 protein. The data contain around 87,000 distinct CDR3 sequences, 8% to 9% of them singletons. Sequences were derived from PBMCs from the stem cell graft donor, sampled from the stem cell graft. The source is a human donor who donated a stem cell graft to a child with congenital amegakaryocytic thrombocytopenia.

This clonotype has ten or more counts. The CDR3 reads CASSLIGTPGNYEQYF. CDR3 in DNA: TGTGCCAGCAGTTTAATCGGGACACCGGGGAACTACGAGCAGTACTTC. This chain connects TRBV28 to TRBJ2-7, with D perhaps TRBD1 (6 bases). With 2 bases removed from V and 3 bases from J, the gap between germline ends came to 17 bases. Germline V gene sequence: CDR1 MDHEN, CDR2 SYDVKM. This CDR3 comprises 16 residues.

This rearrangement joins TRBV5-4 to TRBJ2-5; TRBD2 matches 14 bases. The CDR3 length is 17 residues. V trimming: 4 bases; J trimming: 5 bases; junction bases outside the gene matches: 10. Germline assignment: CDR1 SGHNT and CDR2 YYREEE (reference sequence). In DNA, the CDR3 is TGTGCCAGCAGCCCGCGGGGACTAGCGGGAGAGAAGGAGACCCAGTACTTC. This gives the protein CASSPRGLAGEKETQYF. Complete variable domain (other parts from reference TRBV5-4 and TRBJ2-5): ETGVTQSPTHLIKTRGQQVTLRCSSQSGHNTVSWYQQALGQGPQFIFQYYREEENGRGNFPPRFSGLQFPNYSSELNVNALELDDSALYLCASSPRGLAGEKETQYFGPGTRLLVL.

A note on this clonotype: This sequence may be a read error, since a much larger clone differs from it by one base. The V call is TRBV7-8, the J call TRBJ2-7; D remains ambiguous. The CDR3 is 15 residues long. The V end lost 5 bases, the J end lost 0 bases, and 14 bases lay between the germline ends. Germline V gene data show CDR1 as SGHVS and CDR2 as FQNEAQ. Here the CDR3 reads CASSDTGGPSYEQYF. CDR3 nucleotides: TGTGCCAGCAGCGATACTGGCGGACCCTCCTACGAGCAGTACTTC.

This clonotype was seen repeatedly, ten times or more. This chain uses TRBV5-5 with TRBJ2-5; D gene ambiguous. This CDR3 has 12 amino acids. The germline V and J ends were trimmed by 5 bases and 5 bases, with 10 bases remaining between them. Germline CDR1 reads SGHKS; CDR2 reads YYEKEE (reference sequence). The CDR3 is CASSPPDETQYF. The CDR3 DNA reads TGTGCCAGCAGTCCCCCCGATGAGACCCAGTACTTC.

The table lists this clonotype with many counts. In DNA form, the CDR3 reads TGTGCCAGCAGTCGGGACTTCTACACCGGGGAGCTGTTTTTT. Protein: CASSRDFYTGELFF. This rearrangement joins TRBV11-2 to TRBJ2-2; possibly TRBD2 for D (6 bases). V gave up 6 bases and J gave up 3 bases, with 11 bases separating them. CDR1 and CDR2 (germline): SGHAT, FQNNGV. The CDR3 covers 14 residues. Full variable domain (rest looked up from reference TRBV11-2 and TRBJ2-2): EAGVAQSPRYKIIEKRQSVAFWCNPISGHATLYWYQQILGQGPKLLIQFQNNGVVDDSQLPKDRFSAERLKGVDSTLKIQPAKLEDSAVYLCASSRDFYTGELFFGEGSRLTVL.

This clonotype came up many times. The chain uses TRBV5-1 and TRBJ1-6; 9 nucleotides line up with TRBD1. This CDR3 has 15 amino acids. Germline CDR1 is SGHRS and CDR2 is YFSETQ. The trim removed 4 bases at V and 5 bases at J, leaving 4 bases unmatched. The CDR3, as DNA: TGCGCCAGCAGCACCAGGGACAGGGATAATTCACCCCTCCACTTT. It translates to CASSTRDRDNSPLHF.

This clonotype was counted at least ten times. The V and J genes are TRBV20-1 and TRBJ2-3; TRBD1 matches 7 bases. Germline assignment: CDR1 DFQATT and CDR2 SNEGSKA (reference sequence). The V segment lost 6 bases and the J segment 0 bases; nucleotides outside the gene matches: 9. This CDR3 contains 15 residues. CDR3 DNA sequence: TGCAGTGCCTCGACCCGGGACAGTAGCACAGATACGCAGTATTTT. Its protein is CSASTRDSSTDTQYF.

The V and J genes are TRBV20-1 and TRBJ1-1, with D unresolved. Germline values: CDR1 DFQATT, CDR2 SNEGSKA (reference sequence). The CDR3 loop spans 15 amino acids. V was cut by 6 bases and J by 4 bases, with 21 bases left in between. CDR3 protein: CSAQRLIQVATEAFF. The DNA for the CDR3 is TGCAGTGCACAAAGATTGATTCAAGTCGCCACTGAAGCTTTCTTT.

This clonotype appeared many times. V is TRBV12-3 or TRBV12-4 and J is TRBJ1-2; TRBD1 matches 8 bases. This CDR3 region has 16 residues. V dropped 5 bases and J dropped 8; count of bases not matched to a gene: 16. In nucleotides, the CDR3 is TGTGCCAGCAGTCCATCGACAGGGGAGGGGTTTAGGGGCTACACCTTC. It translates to CASSPSTGEGFRGYTF.

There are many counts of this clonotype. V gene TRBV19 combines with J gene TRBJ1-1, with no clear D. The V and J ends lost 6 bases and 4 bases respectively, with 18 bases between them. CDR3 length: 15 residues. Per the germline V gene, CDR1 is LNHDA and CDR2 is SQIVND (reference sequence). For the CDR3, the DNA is TGTGCCAGTAGGGCGGGATCTACCGGACCCACTGAAGCTTTCTTT. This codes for CASRAGSTGPTEAFF.

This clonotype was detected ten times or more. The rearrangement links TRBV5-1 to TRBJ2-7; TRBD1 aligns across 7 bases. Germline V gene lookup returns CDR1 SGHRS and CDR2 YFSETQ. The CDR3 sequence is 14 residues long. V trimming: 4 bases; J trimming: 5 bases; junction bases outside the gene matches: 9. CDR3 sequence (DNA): TGCGCCAGCAGCGACGGACAGGTAGAGGACGAGCAGTACTTC. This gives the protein CASSDGQVEDEQYF.

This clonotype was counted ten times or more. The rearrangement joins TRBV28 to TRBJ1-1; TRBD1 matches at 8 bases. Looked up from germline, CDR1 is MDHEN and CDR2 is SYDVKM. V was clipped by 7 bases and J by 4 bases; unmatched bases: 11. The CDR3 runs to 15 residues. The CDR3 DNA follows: TGTGCCAGCAAGCTACCAGGGGGCGAAATCACTGAAGCTTTCTTT. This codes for CASKLPGGEITEAFF.

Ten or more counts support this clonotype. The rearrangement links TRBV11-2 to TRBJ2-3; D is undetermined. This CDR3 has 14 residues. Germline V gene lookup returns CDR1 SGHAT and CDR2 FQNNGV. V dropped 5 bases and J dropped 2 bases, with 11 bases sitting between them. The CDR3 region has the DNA TGTGCCAGCAGCCCCGACTTTGACACAGATACGCAGTATTTT. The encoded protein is CASSPDFDTDTQYF.

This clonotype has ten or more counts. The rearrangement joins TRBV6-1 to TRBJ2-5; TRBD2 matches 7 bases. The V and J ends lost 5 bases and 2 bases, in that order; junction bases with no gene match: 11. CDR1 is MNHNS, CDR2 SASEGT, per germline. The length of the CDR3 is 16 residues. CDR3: CASSKRSGLRQETQYF. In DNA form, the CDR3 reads TGTGCCAGCAGTAAGCGATCGGGACTAAGGCAAGAGACCCAGTACTTC.

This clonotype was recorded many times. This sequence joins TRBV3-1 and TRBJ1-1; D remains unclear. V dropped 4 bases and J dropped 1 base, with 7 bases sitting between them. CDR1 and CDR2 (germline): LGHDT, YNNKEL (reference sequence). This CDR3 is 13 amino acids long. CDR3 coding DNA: TGTGCCAGCAGCCCCCGTCGGAACACTGAAGCTTTCTTT. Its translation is CASSPRRNTEAFF.

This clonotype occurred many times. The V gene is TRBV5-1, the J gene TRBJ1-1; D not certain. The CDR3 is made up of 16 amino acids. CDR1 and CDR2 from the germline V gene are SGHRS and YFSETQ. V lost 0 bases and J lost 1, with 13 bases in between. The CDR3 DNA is TGCGCCAGCAGCTTGGCAGCCCCCCGGGCGAACACTGAAGCTTTCTTT. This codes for CASSLAAPRANTEAFF.

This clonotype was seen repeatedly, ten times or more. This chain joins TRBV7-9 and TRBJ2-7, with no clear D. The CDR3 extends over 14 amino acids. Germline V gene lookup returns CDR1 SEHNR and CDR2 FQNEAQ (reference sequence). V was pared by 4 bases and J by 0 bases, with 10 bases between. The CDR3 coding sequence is TGTGCCAGCAGCTCCACCCGGAGCTCCTACGAGCAGTACTTC. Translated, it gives CASSSTRSSYEQYF.

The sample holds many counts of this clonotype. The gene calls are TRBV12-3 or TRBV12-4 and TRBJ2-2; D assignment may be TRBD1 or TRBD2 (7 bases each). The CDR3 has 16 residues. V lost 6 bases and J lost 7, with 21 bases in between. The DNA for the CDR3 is TGTGCCAGCAGGGGGAGGGGGCTCGCCAAGGGCGGGGAGCTGTTTTTT. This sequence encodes CASRGRGLAKGGELFF.

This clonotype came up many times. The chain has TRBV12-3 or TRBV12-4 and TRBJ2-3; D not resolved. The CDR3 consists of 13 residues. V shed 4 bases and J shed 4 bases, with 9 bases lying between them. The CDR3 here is CASSSAMADTQYF. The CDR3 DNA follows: TGTGCCAGCAGTTCGGCCATGGCAGATACGCAGTATTTT.

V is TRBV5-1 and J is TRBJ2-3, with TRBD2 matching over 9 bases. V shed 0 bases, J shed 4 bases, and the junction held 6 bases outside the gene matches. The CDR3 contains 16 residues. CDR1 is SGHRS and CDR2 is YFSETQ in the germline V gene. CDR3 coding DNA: TGCGCCAGCAGCTTGGGGTCTAGCGGGGATCCAGATACGCAGTATTTT. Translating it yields CASSLGSSGDPDTQYF.

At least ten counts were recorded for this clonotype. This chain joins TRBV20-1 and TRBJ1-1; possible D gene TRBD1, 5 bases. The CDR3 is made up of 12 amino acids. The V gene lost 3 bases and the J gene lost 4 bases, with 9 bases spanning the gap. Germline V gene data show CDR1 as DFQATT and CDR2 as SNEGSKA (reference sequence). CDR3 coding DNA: TGCAGTGCTAGGGGCGGGACCACTGAAGCTTTCTTT. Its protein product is CSARGGTTEAFF.

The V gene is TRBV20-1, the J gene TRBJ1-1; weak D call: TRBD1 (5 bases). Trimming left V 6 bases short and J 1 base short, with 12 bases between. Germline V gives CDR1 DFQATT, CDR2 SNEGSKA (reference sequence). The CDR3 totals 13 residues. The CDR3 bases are TGCAGTGCCCCTGACAGTCCGAACACTGAAGCTTTCTTT. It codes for CSAPDSPNTEAFF.

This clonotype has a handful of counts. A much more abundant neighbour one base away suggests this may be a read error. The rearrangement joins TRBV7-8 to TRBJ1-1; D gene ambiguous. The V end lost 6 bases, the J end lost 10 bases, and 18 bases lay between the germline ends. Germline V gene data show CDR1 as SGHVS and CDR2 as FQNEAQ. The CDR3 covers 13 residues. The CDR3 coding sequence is TGTGCCAGCAGACCCCGGGGAGGGCGGCGAGCTTTCTTT. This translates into CASRPRGGRRAFF.